The clone carrying this T cell receptor beta chain was observed a single time. This sample stems from a study of cytomegalovirus exposure and HLA in healthy donors. The donors were members of the roughly 130-subject validation cohort (separate from the approximately 670-subject first cohort). Libraries were prepared by immunoSEQ multiplex PCR; TCRdb keeps only in-frame clonotypes and omits some of them. The data hold approximately 200,000 clones, with around 83% observed a single time. The CDR3 covers 14 residues. Trimming cost V 1 base and J 9 bases; bases outside gene matches: 11. CDR1 is SQVTM, CDR2 ANQGSEA, per germline.

The TCR was taken from a woman in her twenties or thirties in good health and CMV-seropositive. The rearrangement joins TRBV29-1 to TRBJ1-1, with 7 bases matching TRBD1. Sequences were obtained from PBMCs. The CDR3 DNA follows: TGCAGCGTTGAAGTTCCAATCCAGGGGGAGCAAGCTTTCTTT. Its translation is CSVEVPIQGEQAFF.